These 21 T cell receptor beta chains originate from one sample sequenced in a study of neurological immune-mediated disorders. TCRdb recomputed calls from the 5' RACE reads with MiXCR, one row per CDR3 protein. The sample yields about 53,000 distinct CDR3 sequences, about 15% seen once. The sequencing sample was made of PBMCs. The receptors stem from a man in his sixties in good health.

This clonotype was detected ten times or more. The chain has TRBV5-1 and TRBJ1-1; D ambiguous. The CDR3 runs to 12 residues. Trimming stripped 5 bases from V and 1 base from J, with 6 bases between. CDR1 SGHRS and CDR2 YFSETQ come from the germline V gene. The chain's CDR3 is CASRVGNTEAFF. CDR3 sequence (DNA): TGCGCCAGCAGGGTAGGGAACACTGAAGCTTTCTTT.

This clonotype has at least ten counts. The chain uses TRBV20-1 and TRBJ2-1, with 7 bases lining up with TRBD2. Germline CDR1 is DFQATT and CDR2 is SNEGSKA (reference sequence). This CDR3 has 16 amino acids. V shed 0 bases, J shed 0 bases, and the junction held 5 bases outside the gene matches. This CDR3 is CSARDEAGSSYNEQFF. CDR3 DNA: TGCAGTGCTAGAGATGAAGCGGGAAGCTCCTACAATGAGCAGTTCTTC.

This clonotype occurred many times. The chain uses TRBV5-6 and TRBJ2-7; D is unresolved. Germline V gives CDR1 SGHDT, CDR2 YYEEEE. This CDR3 is 13 amino acids long. V gave up 6 bases and J gave up 3 bases, with 13 bases separating them. As DNA, the CDR3 is TGTGCCAGCAAGAGGAGAGGCGGCTACGAGCAGTACTTC. This encodes CASKRRGGYEQYF.

This CDR3 reads CASSPSARQQYF. CDR3 bases: TGTGCCAGCAGCCCGTCAGCTCGGCAGCAGTACTTC. The rearrangement links TRBV12-3 or TRBV12-4 to TRBJ2-7, with D unclear. The CDR3 extends over 12 amino acids. Trimming cost V 6 bases and J 8 bases, with 14 bases left between them.

This clonotype appeared many times. V is TRBV3-1 and J is TRBJ2-2; no clear D gene. With 3 bases removed from V and 4 bases from J, the gap between germline ends came to 3 bases. This CDR3 contains 12 residues. Germline V lookup: CDR1 LGHDT, CDR2 YNNKEL (reference sequence). CDR3 region: CASSHSTGELFF. The CDR3 DNA sequence: TGTGCCAGCAGCCACAGCACCGGGGAGCTGTTTTTT. The full variable domain, with the rest looked up from reference TRBV3-1 and TRBJ2-2, is DTAVSQTPKYLVTQMGNDKSIKCEQNLGHDTMYWYKQDSKKFLKIMFSYNNKELIINETVPNRFSPKSPDKAHLNLHINSLELGDSAVYFCASSHSTGELFFGEGSRLTVL.

This clonotype came up many times. In DNA, the CDR3 is TGCAGTGCTAGCGGGAGCACAGATACGCAGTATTTT. This gives the protein CSASGSTDTQYF. The gene calls are TRBV20-1 and TRBJ2-3; D is unclear. CDR3 length: 12 amino acids. The V gene lost 3 bases and the J gene lost 0 bases, with 4 bases spanning the gap. Germline V gene data show CDR1 as DFQATT and CDR2 as SNEGSKA (reference sequence).

In its sample, this clonotype was seen many times. The chain recombines TRBV4-1 with TRBJ1-4; D is undetermined. This CDR3 is built from 16 residues. V gave up 0 bases and J gave up 0 bases, with 8 bases separating them. In germline, CDR1 is MGHRA, CDR2 YSYEKL. This CDR3 reads CASSQDGRATNEKLFF. The DNA for the CDR3 is TGCGCCAGCAGCCAAGATGGAAGGGCAACTAATGAAAAACTGTTTTTT.

The chain has TRBV6-2 or TRBV6-3 and TRBJ2-7; 13 nucleotides match TRBD2. J was trimmed by 2 bases and V by 5 bases; bases with no gene match: 0. CDR3 size: 14 residues. Germline V gene sequence: CDR1 MNHEY, CDR2 SVGEGT. CDR3 protein: CASSGTSGAYEQYF. DNA for the CDR3: TGTGCCAGCAGTGGGACTAGCGGGGCCTACGAGCAGTACTTC.

This clonotype was picked up one time. This chain links TRBV5-1 with TRBJ2-2; 10 bases are shared with TRBD2. J was trimmed by 1 base and V by 3 bases; bases with no gene match: 3. The CDR3 spans 16 residues. Germline CDR1 and CDR2: SGHRS and YFSETQ. Written as DNA, the CDR3 is TGCGCCAGCAGCTCTAGCGGGAGTCGGAACACCGGGGAGCTGTTTTTT. Amino acid sequence: CASSSSGSRNTGELFF.

This clonotype has a count of ten or more. V usage is TRBV15 and J usage is TRBJ2-5; D gene uncertain. This CDR3 contains 14 residues. Germline V gene data show CDR1 as LNHNV and CDR2 as YYDKDF (reference sequence). Between the trimmed V and J ends, which lost 1 base and 3 bases, there was a span of 9 bases. As DNA, the CDR3 is TGTGCCACCAGCAGAGGGGTCGCGAAAGAGACCCAGTACTTC. This gives the protein CATSRGVAKETQYF.

The sample holds many counts of this clonotype. The chain combines TRBV28 with TRBJ2-3; 7 bases line up with TRBD1. In germline, CDR1 is MDHEN, CDR2 SYDVKM. The trim removed 3 bases at V and 1 base at J, leaving 4 bases unmatched. The CDR3 has 15 amino acids. The CDR3 here is CASSFIGQGTDTQYF. DNA for the CDR3: TGTGCCAGCAGTTTTATCGGACAGGGCACAGATACGCAGTATTTT. Variable domain in full (rest from reference TRBV28 and TRBJ2-3): DVKVTQSSRYLVKRTGEKVFLECVQDMDHENMFWYRQDPGLGLRLIYFSYDVKMKEKGDIPEGYSVSREKKERFSLILESASTNQTSMYLCASSFIGQGTDTQYFGPGTRLTVL.

This clonotype was detected many times. The chain combines TRBV5-1 with TRBJ2-1; 14 bases map to TRBD2. The CDR3 covers 16 residues. V lost 4 bases and J lost 3; bases outside the gene matches: 3. Per germline, CDR1 SGHRS and CDR2 YFSETQ. Here the CDR3 DNA reads TGCGCCAGCAGCGCCGGGACTAGCGGGAGCTACAATGAGCAGTTCTTC. It encodes CASSAGTSGSYNEQFF.

This clonotype appeared many times. The chain carries TRBV7-2 and TRBJ2-3; D ambiguous. The germline V gene has CDR1 SGHTA and CDR2 FQGNSA. CDR3 size: 14 residues. V was pared by 7 bases and J by 3 bases, with 14 bases between. In DNA, the CDR3 is TGTGCCAGCACCTGGCTGGGCTCGACAGATACGCAGTATTTT. It translates to CASTWLGSTDTQYF.

This clonotype was detected ten times or more. The CDR3 protein is CASSVRVGGQETQYF. CDR3 coding DNA: TGTGCCAGCAGCGTCCGGGTAGGGGGCCAAGAGACCCAGTACTTC. The chain is built from TRBV7-2 and TRBJ2-5, with a tentative D call TRBD1 (6 bases). V lost 5 bases, J lost 1 base, and 14 bases lay in between. CDR3 length: 15 residues. The germline V gene has CDR1 SGHTA and CDR2 FQGNSA.

V gene TRBV29-1 combines with J gene TRBJ1-1, with D possibly being TRBD1 (6 bases). V dropped 7 bases and J dropped 1 base, with 13 bases sitting between them. This CDR3 has 13 amino acids. Per the germline V gene, CDR1 is SQVTM and CDR2 is ANQGSEA. This CDR3 is CSEQGFGNTEAFF. The CDR3 nucleotides read TGCAGCGAACAGGGTTTCGGGAACACTGAAGCTTTCTTT.

This clonotype has ten or more counts. V is TRBV7-9 and J is TRBJ1-6; TRBD1 might be the D (5 bases). Trimming shortened V by 9 bases and J by 6 bases, and 15 bases separated the two germline ends. This CDR3 region has 14 residues. The germline CDR1 and CDR2 sequences are SEHNR and FQNEAQ (reference sequence). The CDR3 region has the DNA TGTGCCAGTACACTTGGGGCAGTTAATTCACCCCTCCACTTT. Encoded protein: CASTLGAVNSPLHF.

Ten or more counts support this clonotype. The chain employs TRBV9 and TRBJ2-2, with unresolved D. The germline V and J ends were trimmed by 0 bases and 6 bases, with 9 bases remaining between them. Germline assignment: CDR1 SGDLS and CDR2 YYNGEE. CDR3 length equals 14 residues. For the CDR3, the DNA is TGTGCCAGCAGCGTAGTCCCTGGAGCCGGGGAGCTGTTTTTT. This codes for CASSVVPGAGELFF. The entire variable domain, with the rest obtained from reference TRBV9 and TRBJ2-2, is as follows: DSGVTQTPKHLITATGQRVTLRCSPRSGDLSVYWYQQSLDQGLQFLIQYYNGEERAKGNILERFSAQQFPDLHSELNLSSLELGDSALYFCASSVVPGAGELFFGEGSRLTVL.

This clonotype was picked up many times. This rearrangement joins TRBV5-1 to TRBJ2-7; no clear D gene. Germline-derived CDR1 and CDR2 are SGHRS and YFSETQ. Trimming took off 5 bases at V and 6 bases at J, with 12 bases between the two ends. This CDR3 is built from 12 residues. The CDR3 reads CASSGSPLEQYF. CDR3 sequence (DNA): TGCGCCAGCAGTGGTTCCCCCCTCGAGCAGTACTTC. The entire variable domain, with the rest obtained from reference TRBV5-1 and TRBJ2-7, is as follows: KAGVTQTPRYLIKTRGQQVTLSCSPISGHRSVSWYQQTPGQGLQFLFEYFSETQRNKGNFPGRFSGRQFSNSRSEMNVSTLELGDSALYLCASSGSPLEQYFGPGTRLTVT.

This clonotype was detected ten times or more. V usage is TRBV7-3 and J usage is TRBJ2-1, with 10 nucleotides matching TRBD2. The CDR3 extends over 18 amino acids. The V and J ends lost 5 bases and 9 bases, in that order; junction bases with no gene match: 19. Germline V gene lookup returns CDR1 SGHTA and CDR2 FQGTGA. CDR3 bases: TGTGCCAGCAGCCCGGCCCCAGCCCAGCGGGAGGGCCAGGGTGAGCAGTTCTTC. It translates to CASSPAPAQREGQGEQFF.

This clonotype has a count of ten or more. This rearrangement joins TRBV29-1 to TRBJ2-5; 8 bases line up with TRBD1. Germline V gene data show CDR1 as SQVTM and CDR2 as ANQGSEA. This CDR3 has 15 amino acids. Unmatched junction bases numbered 6, after V lost 1 base and J lost 2 bases. For the CDR3, the DNA is TGCAGCGTTGAAGGTACAGGGGGTTGGCAAGAGACCCAGTACTTC. Translation gives CSVEGTGGWQETQYF. Together with reference TRBV29-1 and TRBJ2-5, the CDR3 gives the full variable domain: SAVISQKPSRDICQRGTSLTIQCQVDSQVTMMFWYRQQPGQSLTLIATANQGSEATYESGFVIDKFPISRPNLTFSTLTVSNMSPEDSSIYLCSVEGTGGWQETQYFGPGTRLLVL.

Ten or more counts support this clonotype. The CDR3 loop is CASSERRGKLFF. The CDR3 nucleotides read TGTGCCAGCAGTGAGCGCAGGGGAAAACTGTTTTTT. The genes are TRBV25-1 and TRBJ1-4; perhaps TRBD1 as D (6 bases). V dropped 3 bases and J dropped 10 bases, with 9 bases sitting between them. The germline V gene has CDR1 MGHDK and CDR2 SYGVNS. This CDR3 is 12 amino acids long.